One and the same sample provided the 25 T cell receptor beta chains below, sequenced in a study of cytomegalovirus exposure and HLA in healthy donors. Some clones are missing from TCRdb's copy, which holds only in-frame ones; the method was immunoSEQ multiplex PCR. There are about 92,000 clones in the sample; 93% occur only once, and around 1.2% lies in the top ten. Sequencing was performed on PBMCs. The receptors come from a woman in her twenties or thirties in good health and CMV-seropositive.

J is TRBJ2-5 and V is TRBV11-2; 8 nucleotides line up with TRBD1. Germline CDR1 SGHAT, CDR2 FQNNGV. V trimming: 4 bases; J trimming: 5 bases; junction bases outside the gene matches: 6. The CDR3 sequence is 14 residues long. CDR3 sequence reads: CASSSARTGETQYF. The DNA for the CDR3 is TGTGCCAGCAGCTCAGCCAGGACAGGGGAGACCCAGTACTTC.

V is TRBV7-8 and J is TRBJ2-7; TRBD2 matches at 12 bases. CDR3 length: 16 residues. Germline V gene lookup returns CDR1 SGHVS and CDR2 FQNEAQ. Trimming removed 4 bases from V and 3 bases from J; junction bases left unmatched: 7. The CDR3 region is CASSSRTSGANYEQYF. The CDR3, as DNA: TGTGCCAGCAGCTCACGGACTAGCGGGGCCAACTACGAGCAGTACTTC.

The chain is built from TRBV4-1 and TRBJ2-1; 7 bases line up with TRBD1. In germline, CDR1 is MGHRA, CDR2 YSYEKL. V gave up 0 bases and J gave up 2 bases; unmatched junction bases: 1. The CDR3 is 15 residues long. The DNA for the CDR3 is TGCGCCAGCAGCCAAGAGGGGACAGCCTACAATGAGCAGTTCTTC. Its translation is CASSQEGTAYNEQFF.

The CDR3 protein is CASSPVGEAGYTF. CDR3 bases: TGTGCCAGCTCACCAGTCGGTGAAGCTGGCTACACCTTC. V is TRBV18 and J is TRBJ1-2; D not resolved. The CDR3 covers 13 residues. Germline CDR1 is KGHSH and CDR2 is LQKENI. V lost 2 bases, J lost 7 bases, and 11 bases lay in between. The full variable domain, its missing parts supplied by reference TRBV18 and TRBJ1-2, is NAGVMQNPRHLVRRRGQEARLRCSPMKGHSHVYWYRQLPEEGLKFMVYLQKENIIDESGMPKERFSAEFPKEGPSILRIQQVVRGDSAAYFCASSPVGEAGYTFGSGTRLTVV.

The chain is built from TRBV28 and TRBJ2-7; D gene ambiguous. The CDR3 totals 16 residues. Germline lookup yields CDR1 MDHEN and CDR2 SYDVKM. Trimming pared 5 bases from V and 3 bases from J, leaving 20 bases between. This CDR3 reads CASSRTDGITVYEQYF. As DNA, the CDR3 is TGTGCCAGCAGTCGCACAGACGGCATTACCGTCTACGAGCAGTACTTC.

The gene calls are TRBV30 and TRBJ2-2, with 9 positions matching TRBD2. The CDR3 is 12 amino acids. V shed 3 bases and J 10 bases; nucleotides not matched to a gene: 3. Germline V lookup: CDR1 GTSNPN, CDR2 SVGIG (reference sequence). The CDR3: CAWRKGLAELFF. The CDR3 DNA reads TGTGCCTGGAGGAAGGGACTAGCGGAGCTGTTTTTT.

The chain has TRBV7-9 and TRBJ1-1, with D possibly matching TRBD1 (5 bases). The CDR3 consists of 15 residues. Germline V CDR1 and CDR2: SEHNR, FQNEAQ (reference sequence). V lost 5 bases and J lost 0, with 13 bases in between. The DNA for the CDR3 is TGTGCCAGCAGCCAGCCGGGGGGGATGAACACTGAAGCTTTCTTT. Its translation: CASSQPGGMNTEAFF.

The chain couples TRBV27 to TRBJ2-7; the D gene is possibly TRBD1 (6 bases). Germline values: CDR1 MNHEY, CDR2 SMNVEV (reference sequence). The CDR3 has 16 amino acids. Between the trimmed V and J ends, which lost 10 bases and 6 bases, there was a span of 28 bases. The CDR3 here is CATANDMRQAVSEQYF. The CDR3 nucleotides are TGTGCCACCGCGAACGATATGAGACAGGCGGTTTCCGAGCAGTACTTC.

This chain joins TRBV19 and TRBJ2-2; 9 bases match TRBD2. CDR3 length equals 16 residues. The trim removed 4 bases at V and 6 bases at J, leaving 9 bases unmatched. Germline values: CDR1 LNHDA, CDR2 SQIVND (reference sequence). The CDR3: CASSTSSGKVSGELFF. CDR3 coding DNA: TGTGCCAGTAGTACCTCTAGCGGGAAAGTATCCGGGGAGCTGTTTTTT.

This clone was counted between two and nine times. The chain uses TRBV5-1 and TRBJ2-7; TRBD2 aligns across 14 bases. Germline loops: CDR1 SGHRS, CDR2 YFSETQ. This CDR3 region has 15 residues. J lost 4 bases, V lost 4 bases, and 4 bases had no gene match. CDR3 loop: CASSAGLAGVYEQYF. The CDR3 coding sequence is TGCGCCAGCAGCGCGGGACTAGCGGGAGTTTACGAGCAGTACTTC.

The chain has TRBV11-1 and TRBJ1-2; D might be TRBD1 (6 bases). V lost 5 bases and J 3 bases, leaving 16 bases between the germline ends. The length of the CDR3 is 15 residues. Per the germline V gene, CDR1 is SGHAT and CDR2 is FQDESV (reference sequence). CDR3 protein: CASSHGQPLYYGYTF. The CDR3 DNA follows: TGTGCCAGCAGCCACGGACAGCCCCTTTACTATGGCTACACCTTC. Full variable domain (rest looked up from reference TRBV11-1 and TRBJ1-2): EAEVAQSPRYKITEKSQAVAFWCDPISGHATLYWYRQILGQGPELLVQFQDESVVDDSQLPKDRFSAERLKGVDSTLKIQPAELGDSAMYLCASSHGQPLYYGYTFGSGTRLTVV.

The chain uses TRBV19 and TRBJ1-3, with 7 bases fitting TRBD1. The CDR3 length is 14 residues. CDR1 is LNHDA, CDR2 SQIVND, per germline (reference sequence). The V gene end was trimmed by 6 bases and the J gene end by 2 bases; junction bases not matched to a gene: 4. CDR3 bases: TGTGCCAGTAGCCCTGGACAGGCTGGAAACACCATATATTTT. This gives the protein CASSPGQAGNTIYF.

CDR3 sequence (DNA): TGCGCCAGCAGTACGGCGGTTAATGAAAAACTGTTTTTT. Its protein product is CASSTAVNEKLFF. The rearrangement links TRBV5-1 to TRBJ1-4; D is ambiguous. Per the germline V gene, CDR1 is SGHRS and CDR2 is YFSETQ. The V end was cut by 5 bases, the J end by 4 bases, with 9 bases between. The length of the CDR3 is 13 residues.

The chain couples TRBV6-1 to TRBJ2-3; 9 bases align to TRBD1. Germline CDR1 reads MNHNS; CDR2 reads SASEGT. The ends lost 3 bases at V and 0 bases at J; junction bases unmatched: 4. The CDR3 sequence is 16 residues long. CDR3 DNA: TGTGCCAGCAGTGACCCGGGACAGGGTAGCACAGATACGCAGTATTTT. Translation: CASSDPGQGSTDTQYF.

V is TRBV9 and J is TRBJ2-7, with D maybe TRBD2 (5 bases). Germline values: CDR1 SGDLS, CDR2 YYNGEE. V lost 4 bases, J lost 6 bases, and 14 bases lay in between. This CDR3 region has 13 residues. The CDR3 region is CASSPSKKGEQYF. The CDR3 DNA is TGTGCCAGCAGCCCTAGCAAGAAGGGCGAGCAGTACTTC.

This clone was seen a single time. This chain uses TRBV5-1 with TRBJ2-1, with 9 nucleotides matching TRBD2. Germline trimming cut 0 bases from V and 3 bases from J; bases unmatched to any gene: 7. Germline CDR1 and CDR2: SGHRS and YFSETQ. The CDR3 has 17 amino acids. The CDR3 here is CASSLVTSGRHYNEQFF. The CDR3 DNA follows: TGCGCCAGCAGCTTGGTCACTAGCGGGCGACACTACAATGAGCAGTTCTTC.

DNA of the CDR3: TGTGCCAGCAGCTTAGGATGGCGGGAGAGATTAGACAATGAGCAGTTCTTC. This encodes CASSLGWRERLDNEQFF. This sequence joins TRBV7-2 and TRBJ2-1, with 7 nucleotides matching TRBD2. With 1 base clipped from V and 5 bases from J, the junction kept 11 bases outside the gene matches. CDR1 is SGHTA, CDR2 FQGNSA, per germline. The CDR3 loop spans 17 amino acids.

This chain uses TRBV15 with TRBJ2-1, with 11 positions matching TRBD2. The germline V gene has CDR1 LNHNV and CDR2 YYDKDF (reference sequence). The length of the CDR3 is 16 residues. V lost 3 bases to trimming and J lost 6 bases; unmatched junction nucleotides: 7. For the CDR3, the DNA is TGTGCCACCAGCAGTCTACTAGCGGGAGTTTTCAATGAGCAGTTCTTC. Protein product: CATSSLLAGVFNEQFF.

The chain uses TRBV7-2 and TRBJ1-2; TRBD1 aligns across 8 bases. The CDR3 runs 16 residues. The J segment lost 4 bases and the V segment lost 4 bases, leaving 11 bases of the junction unmatched. Germline CDR1 is SGHTA and CDR2 is FQGNSA. CDR3 sequence: CASSSANQGAFYGYTF. Here the CDR3 DNA reads TGTGCCAGCAGCTCCGCTAACCAGGGGGCATTCTATGGCTACACCTTC.

V gene TRBV2 combines with J gene TRBJ2-1; no definite D call. CDR3 length: 11 residues. The germline V gene encodes CDR1 SNHLY and CDR2 FYNNEI. V lost 7 bases to trimming and J lost 4 bases, with 5 bases between them. The CDR3 region has the DNA TGTGCCAGCAACGGGTACAATGAGCAGTTCTTC. Translated: CASNGYNEQFF.

The chain couples TRBV5-6 to TRBJ2-2; TRBD2 aligns across 9 bases. The length of the CDR3 is 18 residues. V shed 1 base, J shed 4 bases, and the junction held 11 bases outside the gene matches. Germline V lookup: CDR1 SGHDT, CDR2 YYEEEE. The CDR3 protein is CASSLMVGGRETTGELFF. Written as DNA, the CDR3 is TGTGCCAGCAGCTTGATGGTGGGCGGGAGGGAGACCACCGGGGAGCTGTTTTTT.

The V gene is TRBV14, the J gene TRBJ1-2; D is unclear. Germline lookup yields CDR1 SGHDN and CDR2 FVKESK. V lost 1 base and J lost 1, with 10 bases in between. The CDR3 sequence is 15 residues long. The CDR3 sequence is CASSQAGNHNYGYTF. The CDR3 DNA follows: TGTGCCAGCAGCCAAGCGGGTAACCATAACTATGGCTACACCTTC.

This sequence joins TRBV7-9 and TRBJ2-7; a weak D match, TRBD1 (5 bases). Germline CDR1 is SEHNR and CDR2 is FQNEAQ (reference sequence). V lost 4 bases to trimming and J lost 4 bases, with 8 bases between them. The CDR3 has 12 residues. In nucleotides, the CDR3 is TGTGCCAGCAGCTCCCCAGGGTACGAGCAGTACTTC. The encoded protein is CASSSPGYEQYF.

The chain uses TRBV5-4 and TRBJ2-5; 8 bases are shared with TRBD2. The germline gives CDR1 SGHNT, CDR2 YYREEE (reference sequence). Unmatched junction bases numbered 7, after V lost 4 bases and J lost 5 bases. The CDR3 is 14 residues long. For the CDR3, the DNA is TGTGCCAGCAGCCGGGGGGGGTCGGGGGAGACCCAGTACTTC. This codes for CASSRGGSGETQYF.

This clone was seen just once. This sequence joins TRBV5-1 and TRBJ1-2, with unresolved D. The CDR3 spans 12 residues. Germline V lookup: CDR1 SGHRS, CDR2 YFSETQ. V gave up 5 bases and J gave up 5 bases, with 10 bases separating them. The DNA for the CDR3 is TGCGCCAGCAGGTCGGGAGTTTATGGCTACACCTTC. This sequence encodes CASRSGVYGYTF.